The text below deals with one TCR beta chain. Its antigen is unidentified. Investigators isolated RNA and reverse transcribed it into cDNA to act as the sequencing template. TCRdb keeps only in-frame clones here, not all; method: immunoSEQ multiplex PCR. This sample yields 150,000 to 200,000 clones, of which about 60% are seen a single time; approximately 3.4% belongs to the top ten. This sample stems from a study of CD8+ T cells in alopecia areata. The trim removed 0 bases at V and 9 bases at J, leaving 5 bases unmatched. The length of the CDR3 is 13 residues. Germline V CDR1 and CDR2: GTSNPN, SVGIG (reference sequence). Treatment noted: oral pan-JAK inhibitor, 5-10 mg twice daily. In alopecia areata patients, both lesional scalp punch biopsies and peripheral blood were collected. Cell sorting was applied to PBMCs, and CD4+ and CD8+ T cells were collected. Whole-study results and caveats: Across lesional scalp, and particularly alopecia totalis/universalis, clonality surpassed that of normal scalp. Whereas mice showed it more clearly, TCR sharing across patients was murkier, possibly because of HLA.

This receptor was obtained from a human donor with alopecia areata. The chain couples TRBV30 to TRBJ2-4; TRBD1 aligns across 7 bases. The sequencing here drew on CD4+ T cells sorted from blood, taken at week 4, from a patient treated with tofacitinib. The CDR3 spells CAWSVGGPPIQYF. The DNA for the CDR3 is TGTGCCTGGAGTGTAGGGGGCCCCCCCATTCAGTACTTC.